The entry below gives a single T cell receptor (beta chain) sequence along with its context. The antigen is unknown. With a much larger clone just one base away, this may be a read error. This entry is derived from a study of glioma-infiltrating T cells. CDR3 size: 13 residues. CDR1 and CDR2 (germline): SSHAT, FNYEAQ (reference sequence). Using RNA template, CDR3s of TCR alpha and beta were amplified with iRepertoire arm-PCR. Tissue mRNA or PBMC total RNA, 100-400 ng, went into one-step reverse transcription and amplification. TCRdb called the multiplex PCR reads again in MiXCR, with one record for every CDR3 protein. The sample includes over 90,000 distinct CDR3 sequences, around 31% of them seen just once. Notes on the study in general: Very few CDR3 sequences were shared between tissue and blood. Above-expected tissue-blood divergence occurred in all gliomas, most in low-grade ones.

The sample comprised glioma tissue, nonneoplastic brain tissue, or PBMCs (not recorded which). The chain recombines TRBV7-7 with TRBJ2-3; no reliable D call. The TCR originated in a human donor with low-grade glioma or glioblastoma, undergoing nonglioma brain surgery, or in good health (not recorded which). CDR3 sequence: CASSPYYTDTQYF. In DNA form, the CDR3 reads TGTGCTAGCAGTCCGTACTACACAGATACGCAGTATTTT.